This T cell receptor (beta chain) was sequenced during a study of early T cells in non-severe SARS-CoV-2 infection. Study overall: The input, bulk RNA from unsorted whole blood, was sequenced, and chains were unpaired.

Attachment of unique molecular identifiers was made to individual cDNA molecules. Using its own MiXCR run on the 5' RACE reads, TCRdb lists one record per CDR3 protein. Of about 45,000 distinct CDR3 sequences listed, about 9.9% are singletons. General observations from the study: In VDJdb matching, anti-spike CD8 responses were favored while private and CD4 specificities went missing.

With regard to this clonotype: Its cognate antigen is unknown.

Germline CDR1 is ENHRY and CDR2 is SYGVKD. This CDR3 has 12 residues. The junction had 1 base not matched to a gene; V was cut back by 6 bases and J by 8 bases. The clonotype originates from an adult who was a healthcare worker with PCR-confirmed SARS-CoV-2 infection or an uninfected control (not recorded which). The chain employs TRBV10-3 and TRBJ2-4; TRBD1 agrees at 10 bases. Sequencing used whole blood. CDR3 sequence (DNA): TGTGCCATCAGAGGGACAGGGGACATTCAGTACTTC. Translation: CAIRGTGDIQYF.